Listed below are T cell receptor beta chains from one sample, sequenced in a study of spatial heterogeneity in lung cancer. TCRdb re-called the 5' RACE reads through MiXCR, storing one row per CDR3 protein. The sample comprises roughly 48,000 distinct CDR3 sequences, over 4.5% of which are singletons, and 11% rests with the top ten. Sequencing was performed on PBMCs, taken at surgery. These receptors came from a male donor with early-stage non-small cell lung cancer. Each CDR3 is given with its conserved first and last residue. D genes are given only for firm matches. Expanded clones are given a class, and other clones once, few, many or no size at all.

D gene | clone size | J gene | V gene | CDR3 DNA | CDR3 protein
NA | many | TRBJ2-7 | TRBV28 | TGTGCCAGCAGTTTAAACCAAATAGGACGGACAACCTACGAGCAGTACTTC | CASSLNQIGRTTYEQYF
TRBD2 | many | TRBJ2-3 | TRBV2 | TGTGCCAGCAGTGAAGGGCTAGCGGGATGGAGGGATACGCAGTATTTT | CASSEGLAGWRDTQYF
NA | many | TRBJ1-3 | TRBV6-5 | TGTGCCAGCAGTACCGCGACAGTCTCTGGAAACACCATATATTTT | CASSTATVSGNTIYF
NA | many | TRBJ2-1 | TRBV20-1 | TGCAGTGCTAGAGGCCCCCCAGATGAGCAGTTCTTC | CSARGPPDEQFF
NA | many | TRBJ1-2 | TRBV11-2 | TGTGCCAGCAGCTTAGGTCATTTCTATGGCTACACCTTC | CASSLGHFYGYTF
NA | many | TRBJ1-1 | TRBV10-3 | TGTGCCATCAGTGGGGACACTGAAGCTTTCTTT | CAISGDTEAFF
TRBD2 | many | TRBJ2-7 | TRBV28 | TGTGCCAGCAGTTTATATGTAGCTAGCGGGAGGGCCGGCGAGCAGTACTTC | CASSLYVASGRAGEQYF
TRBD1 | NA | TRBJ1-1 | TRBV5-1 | TGCGCCAGCAGCTTGTCACAGGGGTTGATGAACACTGAAGCTTTCTTT | CASSLSQGLMNTEAFF
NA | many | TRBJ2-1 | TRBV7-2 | TGTGCCAGCAGCTACGGGTATGTTGAGCAGTTCTTC | CASSYGYVEQFF
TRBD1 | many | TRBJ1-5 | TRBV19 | TGTGCCAGTAGTATTGTCGTCGTCCGAAACAGGGGATTAAGTCAGCCCCAGCATTTT | CASSIVVVRNRGLSQPQHF
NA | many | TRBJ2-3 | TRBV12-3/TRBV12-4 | TGTGCCAGCAGGCCCAGGGAAACAGATACGCAGTATTTT | CASRPRETDTQYF
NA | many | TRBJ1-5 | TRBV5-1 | TGCGCCAGCATTGAGGGTAGAGCCCAGCATTTT | CASIEGRAQHF
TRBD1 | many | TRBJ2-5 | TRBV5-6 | TGTGCCAGCAGGTTACAGGGGTTCCAAGAGACCCAGTACTTC | CASRLQGFQETQYF
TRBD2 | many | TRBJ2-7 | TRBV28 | TGTGCCAGCAGTTCTACTTGGACTAGCGAGGCCTACGAGCAGTACTTC | CASSSTWTSEAYEQYF
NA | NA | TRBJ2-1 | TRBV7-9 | TGTGCCAGCAGCCCAACTGACTACTCCTACAATGAGCAGTTCTTC | CASSPTDYSYNEQFF
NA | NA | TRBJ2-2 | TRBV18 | TGTGCCAGCTCACCACCTGGACCCTGGGGCGGAACCGGGGAGCTGTTTTTT | CASSPPGPWGGTGELFF
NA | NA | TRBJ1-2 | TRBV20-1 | TGCAGTGCTAGTGCTCCGACGCTCCCGTATGGCTACACCTTC | CSASAPTLPYGYTF
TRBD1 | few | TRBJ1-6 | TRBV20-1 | TGCAGTGCTCGCCCGGACAGGGGCATTTCACCCCTCCACTTT | CSARPDRGISPLHF
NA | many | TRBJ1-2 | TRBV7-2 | TGTGCCAGCAGCGAAATGGGTGTCTATGGCTACACCTTC | CASSEMGVYGYTF
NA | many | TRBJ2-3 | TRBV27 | TGTGCCAGCAGTTATGAGCGGGTCTCTAGCACAGATACGCAGTATTTT | CASSYERVSSTDTQYF
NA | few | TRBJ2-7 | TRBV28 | TGTGCCAGCAGTTTATTAGAGAGGACGTCTGGTGAGCAGTACTTC | CASSLLERTSGEQYF
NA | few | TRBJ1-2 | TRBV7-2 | TGTGCCAGCAGCTTATTTAATGACTATGGCTACACCTTC | CASSLFNDYGYTF
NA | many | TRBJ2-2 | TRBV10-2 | TGCGCCAGCAGATCCACCGGGGAGCTGTTTTTT | CASRSTGELFF
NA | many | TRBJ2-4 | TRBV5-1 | TGCGCCAGCAGCTTGTTGGCAGGGGTTCTTGAGCGGGCCAAAAACATTCAGTACTTC | CASSLLAGVLERAKNIQYF
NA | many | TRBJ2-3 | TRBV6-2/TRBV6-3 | TGTGCCAGCAGGAGGACTAGCACAGATACGCAGTATTTT | CASRRTSTDTQYF
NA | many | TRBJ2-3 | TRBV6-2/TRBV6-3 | TGTGCCAGCAGTTTGCCGGGACTCACGGAAGTAAGGACAGATACGCAGTATTTT | CASSLPGLTEVRTDTQYF
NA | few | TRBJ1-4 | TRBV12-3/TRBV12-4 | TGTGCCAGCGGAGGCTCAACTAATGAAAAACTGTTTTTT | CASGGSTNEKLFF
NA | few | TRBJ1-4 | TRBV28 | TGTGCCAGCAGTTATTTCGAAAAACTGTTTTTT | CASSYFEKLFF
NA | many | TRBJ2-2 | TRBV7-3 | TGTGCCAGCAGCTTAAGTCGGGACCACACCGGGGAGCTGTTTTTT | CASSLSRDHTGELFF
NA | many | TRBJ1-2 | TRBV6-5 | TGTGCCAGCACCCTGGGGGCCTCTAACTATGGCTACACCTTC | CASTLGASNYGYTF
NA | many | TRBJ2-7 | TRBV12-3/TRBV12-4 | TGTGCCAGCAGTACTCAGGGATACGAGCAGTACTTC | CASSTQGYEQYF
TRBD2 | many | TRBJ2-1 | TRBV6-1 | TGTGCCAGCGTCCGCCTAGCGGGGGACAATGAGCAGTTCTTC | CASVRLAGDNEQFF
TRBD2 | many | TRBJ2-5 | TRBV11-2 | TGTGCCAGCAGCTCTCCGGGACTAGCGGGAGGGCCCCCACAAGAGACCCAGTACTTC | CASSSPGLAGGPPQETQYF
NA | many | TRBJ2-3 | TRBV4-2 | TGTGCCAGCAGCCAAGCAACCCAGAGCACAGATACGCAGTATTTT | CASSQATQSTDTQYF
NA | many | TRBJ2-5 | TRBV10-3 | TGTGCCATCAGTGAGTCGGCAGGGGATCTGGAGACCCAGTACTTC | CAISESAGDLETQYF
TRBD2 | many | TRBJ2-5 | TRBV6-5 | TGTGCCAGCAGTCCCGATAGCGGGGGCGAGACCCAGTACTTC | CASSPDSGGETQYF
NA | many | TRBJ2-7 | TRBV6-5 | TGTGCCAGCACACAGGGTATCGAGCAGTACTTC | CASTQGIEQYF
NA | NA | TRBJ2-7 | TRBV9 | TGTGCCAGCAGCCGGGACCTGAGCTCCTACGAGCAGTACTTC | CASSRDLSSYEQYF
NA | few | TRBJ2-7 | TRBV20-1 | TGCAGTGCCCCGGATCCCCTTAATATCGGGTACAACGAGCAGTACTTC | CSAPDPLNIGYNEQYF
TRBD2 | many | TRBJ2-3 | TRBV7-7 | TGTGCCAGCAGCTCAGGACTAGCGGGAAACACAGATACGCAGTATTTT | CASSSGLAGNTDTQYF
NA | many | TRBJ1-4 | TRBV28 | TGTGCCAGCAGTTTTGACAGTCCTTCCGGACTGTTTTTT | CASSFDSPSGLFF
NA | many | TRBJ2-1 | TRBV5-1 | TGCGCCAGCAGCTTGGTGGTTTCCAATGAGCAGTTCTTC | CASSLVVSNEQFF
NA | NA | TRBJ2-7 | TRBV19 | TGTGCCAGTAGTAACCGGGAGTCCCTACTCCTACCCTACGAGCAGTACTTC | CASSNRESLLLPYEQYF
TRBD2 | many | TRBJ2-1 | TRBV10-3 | TGTGCCATCGGGTCCGGGACTAGCGGCAATGAGCAGTTCTTC | CAIGSGTSGNEQFF
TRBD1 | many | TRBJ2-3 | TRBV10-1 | TGCGCCAGCAGTGGAAATGGGACAGCCACGCAGTATTTT | CASSGNGTATQYF
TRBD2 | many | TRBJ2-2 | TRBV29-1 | TGCAGCGTTCTTAGCGGGAGCGGTCGTTACACCGGGGAGCTGTTTTTT | CSVLSGSGRYTGELFF
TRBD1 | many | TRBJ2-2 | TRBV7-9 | TGTGCCAGCAGCTGGGGACAGGGCAGCACCGGGGAGCTGTTTTTT | CASSWGQGSTGELFF
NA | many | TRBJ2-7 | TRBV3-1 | TGTGCCAGCACCCAAACAACTAGATCGGACGAGCAGTACTTC | CASTQTTRSDEQYF
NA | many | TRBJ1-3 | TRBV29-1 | TGCAGCGTTGGGGGCAGAGGACCCGGAAACACCATATATTTT | CSVGGRGPGNTIYF
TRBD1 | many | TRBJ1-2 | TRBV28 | TGTGCCAGCAGTTTGCGACTAGGGACAGGTGACTATGGCTACACCTTC | CASSLRLGTGDYGYTF
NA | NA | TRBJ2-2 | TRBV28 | TGTGCCGGCGGGGATGCGAACACCGGGGAGCTGTTTTTT | CAGGDANTGELFF
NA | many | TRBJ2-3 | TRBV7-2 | TGTGCCAGCAGCCCCCGGGCCCAGGGCGATACGCAGTATTTT | CASSPRAQGDTQYF
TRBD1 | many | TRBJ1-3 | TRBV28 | TGTGCCAGCAGCATCTACCGGGGACAGGGTGTAAACACCATATATTTT | CASSIYRGQGVNTIYF